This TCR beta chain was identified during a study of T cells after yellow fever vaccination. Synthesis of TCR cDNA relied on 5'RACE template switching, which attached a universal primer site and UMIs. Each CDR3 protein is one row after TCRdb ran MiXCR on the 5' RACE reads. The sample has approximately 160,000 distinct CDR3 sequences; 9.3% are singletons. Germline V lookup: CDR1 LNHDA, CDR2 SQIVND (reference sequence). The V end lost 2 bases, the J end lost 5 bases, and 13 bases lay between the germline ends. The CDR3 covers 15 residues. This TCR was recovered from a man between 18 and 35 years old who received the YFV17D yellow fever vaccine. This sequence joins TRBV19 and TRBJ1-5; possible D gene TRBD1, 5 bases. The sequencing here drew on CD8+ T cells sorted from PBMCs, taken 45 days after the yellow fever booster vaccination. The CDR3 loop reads CASSILRRGYQPQHF. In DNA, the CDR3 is TGTGCCAGTAGTATATTACGGAGGGGATATCAGCCCCAGCATTTT.